This TCR beta chain was found in a study of early T cells in non-severe SARS-CoV-2 infection (dated by TCRdb to the early 2020s). For the study in its entirety: TCR sequencing used bulk RNA from unsorted whole blood, so alpha and beta chains could not be paired. The paper's findings and limits, for the study overall: Matching against VDJdb was skewed toward anti-spike CD8 responses, likely underestimated virus-specific expansions, and missed private and CD4 specificities.

The study was a case-control design nested within a healthcare worker cohort in London, UK, with weekly nasopharyngeal swab PCR tests and blood sampling. Healthcare workers were enrolled in the week of the UK lockdown, from 23 to 31 March 2020, and were followed every week for up to roughly 15 weeks. The germline V gene (reference sequence) sets CDR1 to SEHNR and CDR2 to FQNEAQ. Reading from cysteine to phenylalanine, the CDR3 counts 12 amino acids. The entry retains the CDR3 DNA only, 36 bases that are in frame from base 1. V was cut back by 2 bases and J by 8 bases, leaving a gap of 7 bases between them. Receptor libraries were prepared by 5' RACE. The listed sequencing device is NextSeq 500. The TCR library protocol attached unique molecular identifiers to individual cDNA molecules to correct for sequencing error and PCR bias. Sequencing covered both TCR alpha and beta chains, and within each sample the abundances of alpha and beta sequences were tightly co-correlated. As for how the authors treated the data: V gene, J gene and CDR3 annotation of TCR sequences was performed with Decombinator V4. Expanded TCRs were defined as changing significantly between any two time points under a Poisson model with p below 0.0001. Abundances of TCRs were expressed as counts per million after normalisation to the total number of TCRs sequenced in each sample. MAIT TCRs were defined by TRAV1-2 paired with TRAJ12, TRAJ20 or TRAJ33, and iNKT TCRs by TRAV10 paired with TRAJ18. VDJdb, accessed 1 November 2021, was searched for CMV, EBV and SARS-CoV-2 annotated TCRs, with TCRs annotated for multiple antigens excluded. Using fastp trimming at Q25 and MiXCR clonotype assembly, TCRdb reanalyzed the public sequencing data and kept in-frame beta chains. Rows with a matching CDR3 protein are joined into one entry that keeps the most common DNA and genes. The V and J calls here are based on TCRdb, not the publication. Present in this sample are 80,000 to 95,000 distinct CDR3 sequences, around 17% of which were seen just once. The ten top clones hold around 4.9% of the sample.

As regards this clonotype: Its antigen specificity is not known. No base qualities exist here, and no much larger clone lies one base off it.

The clonotype originates from an adult who was a healthcare worker with PCR-confirmed SARS-CoV-2 infection or an uninfected control (not recorded which). The chain couples TRBV7-9 to TRBJ2-1; the D gene cannot be named for sure. The material sequenced was whole blood, taken at baseline. The CDR3 protein is CASSLRRDEQFF. The DNA sequence is as follows: TGTGCCAGCAGCTTACGCCGGGATGAGCAGTTCTTC.